The text below deals with one T cell receptor beta chain. Its specificity is unknown. Germline CDR1 reads SGHNT; CDR2 reads YYREEE (reference sequence). Trimming removed 3 bases at V and 6 bases at J, with 12 bases between. This CDR3 spans 14 amino acids. The entry originates in a study of cytomegalovirus exposure and HLA in healthy donors. Study-wide results and caveats: A missense variant in DCLRE1C was later tied to TCR beta V- and J-gene trimming. The classifier reportedly diagnosed cytomegalovirus status with high specificity and sensitivity. A later analysis reportedly identified an Asian-associated ancestry cluster as carrying fewer N-insertions than the roughly 600-donor mean. DRB1 had the most TCR associations and HLA-C the fewest, a later analysis found, with rates varying by HLA locus.

PCR employed 60 Vbeta and 13 Jbeta primers. Measured with immunoSEQ multiplex PCR; TCRdb has only the in-frame clones, and not every one. The sample holds 150,000 or so clones. The sequenced material came from PBMCs. This chain connects TRBV5-4 to TRBJ1-4; perhaps TRBD1 as D (6 bases). The sequence derives from a woman aged 45-65 years in good health and CMV-seronegative. The CDR3 region is CASSWDRTDEKLFF. CDR3 nucleotides: TGTGCCAGCAGCTGGGATCGGACAGATGAAAAACTGTTTTTT.